Below, 24 T cell receptor beta chains from the same sample are listed, as sequenced in a study of PD-L1 blockade in urothelial cancer. Some clones are missing from TCRdb's copy, which holds only in-frame ones; the method was immunoSEQ multiplex PCR. The sample records about 48,000 clones, 86% being singletons. Noted time point: peripheral blood 6 weeks after treatment start. Material: PBMCs, obtained around atezolizumab (anti-PD-L1) treatment. Receptors originate from a man aged 55 to 70 with urothelial cancer.

This clone was recorded once. The chain carries TRBV15 and TRBJ2-2; D possibly corresponds to TRBD1 (5 bases). In germline, CDR1 is LNHNV, CDR2 YYDKDF (reference sequence). V was clipped by 0 bases and J by 4 bases, with 15 bases between them. The CDR3 is 17 amino acids. CDR3 sequence reads: CATSRDIRPGITGELFF. Here the CDR3 DNA reads TGTGCCACCAGCAGAGATATCAGGCCAGGGATCACCGGGGAGCTGTTTTTT.

The chain recombines TRBV7-3 with TRBJ2-5; 8 bases map to TRBD2. Germline CDR1 is SGHTA and CDR2 is FQGTGA. Germline trimming cut 5 bases from V and 5 bases from J; bases unmatched to any gene: 7. The CDR3 covers 14 residues. The CDR3 nucleotides are TGTGCCAGCAGCCCGGGGGGGGGTAGGGAGACCCAGTACTTC. This encodes CASSPGGGRETQYF.

This chain uses TRBV10-3 with TRBJ1-2; no definite D call. The V gene lost 3 bases and the J gene lost 2 bases, with 10 bases spanning the gap. CDR1 and CDR2 (germline): ENHRY, SYGVKD. The CDR3 runs 14 residues. The CDR3 region is CAISDTVPNYGYTF. The CDR3 DNA reads TGTGCCATCAGTGATACAGTACCCAACTATGGCTACACCTTC.

The chain carries TRBV11-2 and TRBJ1-1; D is undetermined. The V end was cut by 5 bases, the J end by 3 bases, with 25 bases between. Germline V gene lookup returns CDR1 SGHAT and CDR2 FQNNGV. CDR3 length: 18 amino acids. CDR3 protein: CASSPLTGTYIGHTEAFF. DNA of the CDR3: TGTGCCAGCAGCCCCCTCACCGGCACCTACATTGGGCACACTGAAGCTTTCTTT.

The chain combines TRBV7-2 with TRBJ2-1; TRBD1 aligns across 10 bases. V lost 1 base, J lost 7 bases, and 10 bases stayed unmatched. Germline lookup yields CDR1 SGHTA and CDR2 FQGNSA. The CDR3 is 17 amino acids. The CDR3 DNA follows: TGTGCCAGCAGCTTAGTTCCGGGGACAGGGGTGAAGAATGAGCAGTTCTTC. Translation: CASSLVPGTGVKNEQFF.

This chain joins TRBV27 and TRBJ1-1; weak D call: TRBD1 (6 bases). CDR3 length: 14 residues. V lost 3 bases, J lost 2 bases, and 10 bases lay in between. From germline, CDR1 is MNHEY and CDR2 SMNVEV (reference sequence). In DNA form, the CDR3 reads TGTGCCAGCAGTTTGCGGACAGCAAACACTGAAGCTTTCTTT. This codes for CASSLRTANTEAFF.

This chain joins TRBV30 and TRBJ1-5; 8 bases are shared with TRBD1. Germline CDR1 and CDR2: GTSNPN and SVGIG (reference sequence). The CDR3 contains 14 residues. The V segment lost 1 base and the J segment 5 bases; nucleotides outside the gene matches: 4. In DNA form, the CDR3 reads TGTGCCTGGAGTGCGGGACAGGCCTATCAGCCCCAGCATTTT. Encoded protein: CAWSAGQAYQPQHF.

The chain couples TRBV7-8 to TRBJ1-2; maybe TRBD1 (5 bases). The CDR3 contains 13 residues. The V gene's germline CDR1 is SGHVS and CDR2 FQNEAQ. V was clipped by 3 bases and J by 2 bases, with 7 bases between them. The CDR3: CASSFDRNYGYTF. The DNA for the CDR3 is TGTGCCAGCAGCTTTGACAGAAACTATGGCTACACCTTC.

The rearrangement uses TRBV11-2 and TRBJ2-3, with 11 bases matching TRBD2. The ends lost 5 bases at V and 2 bases at J; junction bases unmatched: 6. The CDR3 has 16 residues. CDR1 SGHAT and CDR2 FQNNGV come from the germline V gene. The CDR3 bases are TGTGCCAGCAGCATGACTAGCGGGGCGATCACAGATACGCAGTATTTT. It codes for CASSMTSGAITDTQYF.

V usage is TRBV5-6 and J usage is TRBJ1-1; TRBD1 matches at 12 bases. The V and J ends lost 4 bases and 5 bases, in that order; junction bases with no gene match: 15. The CDR3 is made up of 18 amino acids. CDR1 is SGHDT and CDR2 is YYEEEE in the germline V gene. CDR3 nucleotides: TGTGCCAGCAGCCCAACCGGGACAGGGGGCTTCATAACGACTGAAGCTTTCTTT. Encoded protein: CASSPTGTGGFITTEAFF.

This clone was recorded once. V is TRBV2 and J is TRBJ2-5, with D perhaps matching TRBD2 (6 bases). The CDR3 extends over 14 amino acids. CDR1 is SNHLY, CDR2 FYNNEI, per germline. The V and J ends lost 3 bases and 2 bases respectively, with 10 bases between them. The CDR3 DNA follows: TGTGCCAGCAGTGAGACCGGGGGACAAGAGACCCAGTACTTC. It yields the protein CASSETGGQETQYF.

The chain is built from TRBV9 and TRBJ1-2; 10 nucleotides match TRBD1. With V trimmed by 4 bases and J by 14 bases, 11 bases remained unmatched. The CDR3 consists of 13 residues. CDR1 is SGDLS and CDR2 is YYNGEE in the germline V gene. In nucleotides, the CDR3 is TGTGCCAGCAGCATCGGGACAGGGGCTTTCGTAACCTTC. It translates to CASSIGTGAFVTF.

This clone has more than one count but fewer than ten. The DNA for the CDR3 is TGTGCCAGCAGCGGCGGGCAGGACAATCAGCCCCAGCATTTT. Protein sequence: CASSGGQDNQPQHF. This chain joins TRBV7-9 and TRBJ1-5, with unresolved D. This CDR3 is built from 14 residues. Germline V gene lookup returns CDR1 SEHNR and CDR2 FQNEAQ (reference sequence). The V and J ends lost 5 bases and 3 bases respectively, with 11 bases between them.

The V gene is TRBV7-2, the J gene TRBJ1-4, with D perhaps matching TRBD1 (6 bases). The CDR3 consists of 14 residues. Germline CDR1 and CDR2: SGHTA and FQGNSA. Trimming took 5 bases from V and 6 from J, leaving 13 bases between them. CDR3 in DNA: TGTGCCAGCAGCGGTGGGGGCTGGGATGAAAAACTGTTTTTT. Its protein is CASSGGGWDEKLFF.

For the CDR3, the DNA is TGTGCCAGCAGCGCGCCCGGGCTACAGGGGACCCAAGAGACCCAGTACTTC. Translating gives CASSAPGLQGTQETQYF. The V call is TRBV5-4, the J call TRBJ2-5; 7 positions agree with TRBD1. V trimming: 4 bases; J trimming: 1 base; junction bases outside the gene matches: 13. The CDR3 has 17 amino acids. CDR1 SGHNT and CDR2 YYREEE come from the germline V gene (reference sequence).

There are a few counts of this clone. This rearrangement joins TRBV5-5 to TRBJ1-2; no definite D call. Germline loops: CDR1 SGHKS, CDR2 YYEKEE (reference sequence). CDR3 length: 14 residues. The germline V and J ends were trimmed by 0 bases and 7 bases, with 13 bases remaining between them. The CDR3 sequence is CASSLVAITAGYTF. CDR3 nucleotides: TGTGCCAGCAGCTTGGTTGCGATCACAGCTGGCTACACCTTC.

This rearrangement joins TRBV6-4 to TRBJ2-1; D not certain. This CDR3 is 16 amino acids long. Germline CDR1 is MRHNA and CDR2 is SNTAGT. Trimming removed 0 bases from V and 0 bases from J, with 9 bases in between. CDR3 DNA sequence: TGTGCCAGCAGTGACTCGAGGCGGTCCTCCTACAATGAGCAGTTCTTC. Its translation is CASSDSRRSSYNEQFF.

By sample share, this clone is medium-sized. Other nucleotide sequences in the sample specify the same CDR3. The chain recombines TRBV7-9 with TRBJ2-3; 8 nucleotides agree with TRBD1. Per germline, CDR1 SEHNR and CDR2 FQNEAQ (reference sequence). The CDR3 spans 13 residues. V shed 5 bases, J shed 3 bases, and the junction held 1 base outside the gene matches. The CDR3 DNA reads as TGTGCCAGCAGCCGGACAGGGACAGATACGCAGTATTTT. Translated: CASSRTGTDTQYF.

The chain combines TRBV28 with TRBJ2-3, with 13 bases aligning to TRBD2. The CDR3 length is 19 residues. Germline assignment: CDR1 MDHEN and CDR2 SYDVKM. After removal of 5 bases from V and 4 bases from J, the junction contained 15 bases not matched to a gene. CDR3 nucleotides: TGTGCCAGCAGTGGGCCCCAAATCGGACTAGCGGGGGTTGCAGATACGCAGTATTTT. It encodes CASSGPQIGLAGVADTQYF.

The V and J genes are TRBV7-9 and TRBJ2-7, with a tentative D call TRBD2 (5 bases). The germline V and J ends were trimmed by 5 bases and 1 base, with 12 bases remaining between them. The length of the CDR3 is 14 residues. From germline, CDR1 is SEHNR and CDR2 FQNEAQ (reference sequence). As DNA, the CDR3 is TGTGCCAGCAGCCCGAGAGAGGGATCCTACGAGCAGTACTTC. Protein product: CASSPREGSYEQYF.

V gene TRBV6-5 combines with J gene TRBJ1-6; no clear D. V was cut by 5 bases and J by 11 bases, with 4 bases left in between. Germline V gene sequence: CDR1 MNHEY, CDR2 SVGAGI. This CDR3 region has 10 residues. The CDR3 nucleotides read TGTGCCAGCAGTCCAACACCCCTCCACTTT. Protein: CASSPTPLHF.

The chain links TRBV28 to TRBJ1-4; TRBD1 matches 8 bases. V shed 8 bases and J 6 bases; nucleotides not matched to a gene: 5. Germline CDR1 reads MDHEN; CDR2 reads SYDVKM. The CDR3 is 13 amino acids. As DNA, the CDR3 is TGTGCCAGCCTGGACAGGGTTGATGAAAAACTGTTTTTT. Amino acids: CASLDRVDEKLFF. Together with reference TRBV28 and TRBJ1-4, the CDR3 gives the full variable domain: DVKVTQSSRYLVKRTGEKVFLECVQDMDHENMFWYRQDPGLGLRLIYFSYDVKMKEKGDIPEGYSVSREKKERFSLILESASTNQTSMYLCASLDRVDEKLFFGSGTQLSVL.

This clone was seen just once. This rearrangement joins TRBV29-1 to TRBJ2-1; TRBD2 matches at 15 bases. The CDR3 consists of 18 residues. V lost 8 bases to trimming and J lost 0 bases; unmatched junction nucleotides: 11. Germline loops: CDR1 SQVTM, CDR2 ANQGSEA. The CDR3 reads CSFLGTSGGLLSYNEQFF. The CDR3 DNA is TGCAGCTTCTTGGGGACTAGCGGGGGGCTCCTCTCCTACAATGAGCAGTTCTTC.

This chain joins TRBV11-1 and TRBJ1-5, with 7 positions matching TRBD1. J lost 6 bases, V lost 2 bases, and 1 base had no gene match. CDR1 SGHAT and CDR2 FQDESV come from the germline V gene (reference sequence). The CDR3 extends over 13 amino acids. CDR3 sequence reads: CASSLWTGQPQHF. The CDR3 bases are TGTGCCAGCAGCTTATGGACAGGTCAGCCCCAGCATTTT.